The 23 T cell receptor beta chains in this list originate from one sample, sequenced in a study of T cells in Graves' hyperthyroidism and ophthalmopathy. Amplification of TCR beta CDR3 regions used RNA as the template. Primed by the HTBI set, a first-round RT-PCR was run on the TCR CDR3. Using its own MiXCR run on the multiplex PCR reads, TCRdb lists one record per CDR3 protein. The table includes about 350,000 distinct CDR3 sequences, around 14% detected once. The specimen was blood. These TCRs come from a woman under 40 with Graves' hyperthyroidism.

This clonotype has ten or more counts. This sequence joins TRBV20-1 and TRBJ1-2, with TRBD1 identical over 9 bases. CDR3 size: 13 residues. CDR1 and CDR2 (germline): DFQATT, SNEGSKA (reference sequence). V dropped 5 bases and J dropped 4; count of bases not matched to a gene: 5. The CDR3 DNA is TGCAGTGCTCAGGGACAGGGTACCTATGGCTACACCTTC. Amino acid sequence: CSAQGQGTYGYTF.

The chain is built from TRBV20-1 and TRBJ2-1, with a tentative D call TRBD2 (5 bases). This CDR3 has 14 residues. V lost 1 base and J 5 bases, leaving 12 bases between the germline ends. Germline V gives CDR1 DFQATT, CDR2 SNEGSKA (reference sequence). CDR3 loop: CSARAGRVDNEQFF. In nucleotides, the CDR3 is TGCAGTGCTAGAGCCGGGCGGGTAGACAATGAGCAGTTCTTC.

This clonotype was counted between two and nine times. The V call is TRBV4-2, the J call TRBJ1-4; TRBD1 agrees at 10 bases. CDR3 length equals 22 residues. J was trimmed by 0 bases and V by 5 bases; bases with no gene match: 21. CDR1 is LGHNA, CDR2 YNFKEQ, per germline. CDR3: CASSNTGTGAPLPGTTNEKLFF. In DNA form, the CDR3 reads TGTGCCAGCAGCAACACCGGGACAGGGGCGCCTCTCCCCGGCACAACTAATGAAAAACTGTTTTTT.

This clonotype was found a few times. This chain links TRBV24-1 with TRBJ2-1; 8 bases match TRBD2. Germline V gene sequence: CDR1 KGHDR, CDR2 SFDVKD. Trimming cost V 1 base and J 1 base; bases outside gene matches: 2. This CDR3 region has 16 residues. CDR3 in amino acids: CATSDFAGGSYNEQFF. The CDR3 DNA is TGTGCCACCAGTGATTTCGCGGGAGGATCCTACAATGAGCAGTTCTTC.

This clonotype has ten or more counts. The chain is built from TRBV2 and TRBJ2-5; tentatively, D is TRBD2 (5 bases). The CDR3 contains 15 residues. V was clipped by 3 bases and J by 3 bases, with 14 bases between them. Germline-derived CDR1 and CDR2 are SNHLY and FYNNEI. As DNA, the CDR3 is TGTGCCAGCAGTGATGCCGCCAGCGGAGAAGAGACCCAGTACTTC. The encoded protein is CASSDAASGEETQYF.

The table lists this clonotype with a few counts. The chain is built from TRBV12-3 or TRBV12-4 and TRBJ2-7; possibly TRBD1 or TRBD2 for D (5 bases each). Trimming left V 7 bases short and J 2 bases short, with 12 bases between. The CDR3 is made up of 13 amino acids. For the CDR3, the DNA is TGTGCCAGCACCTTGGGGGTCGCCTACGAGCAGTACTTC. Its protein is CASTLGVAYEQYF.

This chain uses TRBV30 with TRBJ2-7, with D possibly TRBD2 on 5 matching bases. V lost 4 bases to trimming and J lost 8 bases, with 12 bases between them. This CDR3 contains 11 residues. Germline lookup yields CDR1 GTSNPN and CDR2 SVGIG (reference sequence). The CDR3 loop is CAWNVREQQYF. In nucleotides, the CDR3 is TGTGCCTGGAATGTAAGGGAGCAGCAGTACTTC.

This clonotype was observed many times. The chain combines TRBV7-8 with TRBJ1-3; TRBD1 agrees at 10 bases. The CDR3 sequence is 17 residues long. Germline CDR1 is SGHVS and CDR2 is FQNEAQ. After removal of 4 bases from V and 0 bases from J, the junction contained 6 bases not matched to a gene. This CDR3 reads CASSSRQGASSGNTIYF. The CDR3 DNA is TGTGCCAGCAGCTCCCGACAGGGGGCGAGCTCTGGAAACACCATATATTTT.

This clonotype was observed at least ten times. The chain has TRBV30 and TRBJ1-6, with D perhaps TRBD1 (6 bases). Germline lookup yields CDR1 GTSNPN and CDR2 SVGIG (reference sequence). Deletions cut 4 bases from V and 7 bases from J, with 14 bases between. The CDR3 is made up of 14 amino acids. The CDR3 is CAWNPWQGNSPLHF. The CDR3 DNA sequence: TGTGCCTGGAATCCGTGGCAGGGGAATTCACCCCTCCACTTT.

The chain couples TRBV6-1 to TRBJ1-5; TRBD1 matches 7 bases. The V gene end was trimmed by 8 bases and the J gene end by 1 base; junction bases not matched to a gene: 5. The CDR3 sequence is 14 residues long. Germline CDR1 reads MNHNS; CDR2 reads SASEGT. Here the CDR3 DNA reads TGTGCCAGCCAGGGGGAGATGAGCAATCAGCCCCAGCATTTT. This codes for CASQGEMSNQPQHF.

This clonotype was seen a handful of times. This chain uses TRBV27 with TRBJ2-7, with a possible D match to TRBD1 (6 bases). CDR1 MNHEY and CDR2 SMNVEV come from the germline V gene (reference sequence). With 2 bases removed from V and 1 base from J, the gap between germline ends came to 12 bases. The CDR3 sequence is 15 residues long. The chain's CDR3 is CASSLVQGHSYEQYF. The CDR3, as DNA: TGTGCCAGCAGTTTAGTGCAGGGGCATTCCTACGAGCAGTACTTC.

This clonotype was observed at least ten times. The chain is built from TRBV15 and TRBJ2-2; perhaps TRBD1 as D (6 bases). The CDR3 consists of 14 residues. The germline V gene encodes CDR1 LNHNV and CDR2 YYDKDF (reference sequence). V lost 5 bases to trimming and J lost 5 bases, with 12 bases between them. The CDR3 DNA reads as TGTGCCACCAGCGGGGACACAGCGACCGGGGAGCTGTTTTTT. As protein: CATSGDTATGELFF.

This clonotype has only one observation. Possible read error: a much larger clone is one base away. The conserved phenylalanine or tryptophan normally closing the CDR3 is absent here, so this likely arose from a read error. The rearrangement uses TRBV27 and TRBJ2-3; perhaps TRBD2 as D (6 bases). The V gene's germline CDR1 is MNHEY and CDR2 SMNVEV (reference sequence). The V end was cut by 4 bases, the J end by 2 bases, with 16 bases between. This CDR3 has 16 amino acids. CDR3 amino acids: CASSSRLRGYTDTQYS. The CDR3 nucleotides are TGTGCCAGCAGTTCGCGGCTGCGGGGATACACAGATACGCAGTATTCT.

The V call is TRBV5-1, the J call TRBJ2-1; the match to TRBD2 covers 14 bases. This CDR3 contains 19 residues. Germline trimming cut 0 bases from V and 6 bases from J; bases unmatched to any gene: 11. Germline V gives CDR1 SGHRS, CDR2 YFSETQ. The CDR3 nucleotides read TGCGCCAGCAGCTTGGGACTAGCGGGAGGGCAAGACGGAGTCAATGAGCAGTTCTTC. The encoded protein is CASSLGLAGGQDGVNEQFF.

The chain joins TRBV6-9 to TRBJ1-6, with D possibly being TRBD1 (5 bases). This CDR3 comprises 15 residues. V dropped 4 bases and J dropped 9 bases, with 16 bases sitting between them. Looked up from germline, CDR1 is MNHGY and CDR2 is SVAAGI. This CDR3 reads CASSSLGGSGSPLHF. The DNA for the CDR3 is TGTGCCAGCAGTTCACTTGGGGGTTCGGGTTCACCCCTCCACTTT.

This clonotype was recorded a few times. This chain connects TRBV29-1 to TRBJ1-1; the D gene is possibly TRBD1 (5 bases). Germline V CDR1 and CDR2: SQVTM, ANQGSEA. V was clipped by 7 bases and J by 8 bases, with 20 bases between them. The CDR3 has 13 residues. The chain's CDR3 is CSAQAGVRGEAFF. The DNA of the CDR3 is TGCAGCGCCCAAGCTGGGGTCCGGGGGGAAGCTTTCTTT.

The CDR3 DNA reads as TGTGCCAGCACTCCGGGGGTCCCTCGGGATGAGCAGTTCTTC. Translation gives CASTPGVPRDEQFF. The chain has TRBV28 and TRBJ2-1; D is perhaps TRBD2 (6 bases). The CDR3 contains 14 residues. V lost 7 bases to trimming and J lost 8 bases, with 18 bases between them. Germline loops: CDR1 MDHEN, CDR2 SYDVKM.

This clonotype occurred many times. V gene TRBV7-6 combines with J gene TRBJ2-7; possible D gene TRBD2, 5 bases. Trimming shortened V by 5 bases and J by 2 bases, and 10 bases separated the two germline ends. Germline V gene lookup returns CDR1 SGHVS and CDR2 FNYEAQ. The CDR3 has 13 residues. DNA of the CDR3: TGTGCCAGCAGCGACGAGGAGGCCTACGAGCAGTACTTC. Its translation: CASSDEEAYEQYF.

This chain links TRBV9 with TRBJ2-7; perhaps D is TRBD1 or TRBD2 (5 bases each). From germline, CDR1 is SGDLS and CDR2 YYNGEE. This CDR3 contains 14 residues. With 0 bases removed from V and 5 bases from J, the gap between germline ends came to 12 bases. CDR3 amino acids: CASSVGGIGHEQYF. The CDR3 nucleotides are TGTGCCAGCAGCGTAGGGGGGATCGGCCACGAGCAGTACTTC.

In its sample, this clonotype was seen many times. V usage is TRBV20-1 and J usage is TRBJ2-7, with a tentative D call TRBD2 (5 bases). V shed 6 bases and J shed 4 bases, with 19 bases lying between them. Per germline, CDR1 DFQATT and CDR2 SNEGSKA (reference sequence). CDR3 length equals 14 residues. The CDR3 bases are TGCAGTGCCCCCCCTGGAGGAAGTGTATACGAGCAGTACTTC. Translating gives CSAPPGGSVYEQYF.

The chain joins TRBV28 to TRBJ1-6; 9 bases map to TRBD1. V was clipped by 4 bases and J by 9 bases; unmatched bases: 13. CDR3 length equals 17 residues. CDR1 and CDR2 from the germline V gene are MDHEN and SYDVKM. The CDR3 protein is CASSSSTGGWARSPLHF. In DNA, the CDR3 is TGTGCCAGCAGTTCAAGCACAGGGGGCTGGGCCCGTTCACCCCTCCACTTT.

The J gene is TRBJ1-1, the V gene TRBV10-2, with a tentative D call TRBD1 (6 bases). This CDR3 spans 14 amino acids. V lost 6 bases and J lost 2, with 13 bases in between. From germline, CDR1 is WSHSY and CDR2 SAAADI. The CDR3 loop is CASSDTGFNTEAFF. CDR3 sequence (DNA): TGCGCCAGCAGCGACACAGGGTTCAACACTGAAGCTTTCTTT.

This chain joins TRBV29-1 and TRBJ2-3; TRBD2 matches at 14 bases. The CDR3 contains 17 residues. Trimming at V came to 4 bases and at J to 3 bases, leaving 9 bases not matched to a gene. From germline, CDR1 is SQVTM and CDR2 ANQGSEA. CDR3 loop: CSVVLGTSGSWTDTQYF. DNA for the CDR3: TGCAGCGTTGTTTTAGGGACTAGCGGGAGTTGGACAGATACGCAGTATTTT.